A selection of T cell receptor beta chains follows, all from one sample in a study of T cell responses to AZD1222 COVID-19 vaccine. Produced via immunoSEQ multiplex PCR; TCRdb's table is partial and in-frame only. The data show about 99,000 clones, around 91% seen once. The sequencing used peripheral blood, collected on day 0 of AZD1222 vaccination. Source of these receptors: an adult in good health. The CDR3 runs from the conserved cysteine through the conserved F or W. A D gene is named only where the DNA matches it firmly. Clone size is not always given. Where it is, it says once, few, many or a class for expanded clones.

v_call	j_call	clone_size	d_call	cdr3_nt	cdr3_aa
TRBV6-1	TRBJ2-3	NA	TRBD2	TGTGCCAGCAGTGAACTAGCGGGAGATACAGATACGCAGTATTTT	CASSELAGDTDTQYF
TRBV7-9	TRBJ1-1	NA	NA	TGTGCCAGCAGCTTCATGATCAGGGGCACTGAAGCTTTCTTT	CASSFMIRGTEAFF
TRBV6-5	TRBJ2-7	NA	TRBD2	TGTGCCAGCAGCCCAGGACTAGCGGGGTCCTACGAGCAGTACTTC	CASSPGLAGSYEQYF
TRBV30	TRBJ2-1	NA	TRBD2	TGTGCCTGCGCTATGACTAGCGGGAGCCTTGAGCAGTTCTTC	CACAMTSGSLEQFF
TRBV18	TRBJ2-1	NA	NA	TGTGCCAGCTCACCACTAAGCCTGAGCTCCTACAATGAGCAGTTCTTC	CASSPLSLSSYNEQFF
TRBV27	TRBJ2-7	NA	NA	TGTGCCAGCAGCCGAACTAGGGCCTACGAGCAGTACTTC	CASSRTRAYEQYF
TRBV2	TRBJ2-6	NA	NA	TGTGCCAGCTCTATCTCTGGGGCCAACGTCCTGACTTTC	CASSISGANVLTF
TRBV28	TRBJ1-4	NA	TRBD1	TGTGCCAGCAGTGACTCGACAGGGAGGGAAAAACTGTTTTTT	CASSDSTGREKLFF
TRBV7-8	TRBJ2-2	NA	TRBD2	TGTGCCAGCAGCTGGGAAGCGGGAGCCGGCGGGGAGCTGTTTTTT	CASSWEAGAGGELFF
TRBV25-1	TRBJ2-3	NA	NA	TGTGCCAGCAGCTGGTATGGGGGAAGGGGGGCAGATACGCAGTATTTT	CASSWYGGRGADTQYF
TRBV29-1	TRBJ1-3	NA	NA	TGCAGCGTTTCGACAGGCAACTCTGGAAACACCATATATTTT	CSVSTGNSGNTIYF
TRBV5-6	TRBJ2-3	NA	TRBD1	TGTGCCAGCAGCTCCCCGGGACAGGGTCATCAAGATACGCAGTATTTT	CASSSPGQGHQDTQYF
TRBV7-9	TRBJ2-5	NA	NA	TGTGCCAGCAGCTCGGGGGACTACCAAGAGACCCAGTACTTC	CASSSGDYQETQYF
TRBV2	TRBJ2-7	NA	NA	TGTGCCAGCCGACTTCAAGGGCAGGGAGGATCCTACGAGCAGTACTTC	CASRLQGQGGSYEQYF
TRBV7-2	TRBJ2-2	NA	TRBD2	TGTGCCAGCAGCTTAGCGCCTAGCGGGATGAACACCGGGGAGCTGTTTTTT	CASSLAPSGMNTGELFF
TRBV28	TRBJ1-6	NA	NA	TGTGCCAGCAACCGGGCCCCCGAGCGTACCCTCCACTTT	CASNRAPERTLHF
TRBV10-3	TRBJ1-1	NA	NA	TGTGCCATCAGTGATTGGGGGAACACTGAAGCTTTCTTT	CAISDWGNTEAFF
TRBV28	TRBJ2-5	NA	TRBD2	TGTGCCAGCAGCCAGACTAGCGGGAGGGCCCAGACCCAGTACTTC	CASSQTSGRAQTQYF
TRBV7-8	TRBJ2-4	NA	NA	TGTGCCAGCAGCTTAAACAGGGATAGGGCCAAAAACATTCAGTACTTC	CASSLNRDRAKNIQYF
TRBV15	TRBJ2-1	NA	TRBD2	TGTGCCACCAGCAGGACTAGCGGGAGTTTTAATGAGCAGTTCTTC	CATSRTSGSFNEQFF
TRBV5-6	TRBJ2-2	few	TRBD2	TGTGCCAGCAGCTTGTTCCCGGGACTACATCCCACCGGGGAGCTGTTTTTT	CASSLFPGLHPTGELFF